Below, 17 T cell receptor beta chains from the same sample are listed, as sequenced in a study of T cells after yellow fever vaccination. TCRdb itself ran the 5' RACE reads through MiXCR, one entry per CDR3 protein. The profile shows some 320,000 distinct CDR3 sequences, about 9.5% of them singletons. The sample in question was PBMCs, obtained on the day of the first yellow fever vaccination. Source of these receptors: a man aged 18 to 29 who received the YFV17D yellow fever vaccine.

This clonotype was picked up a small number of times. The chain combines TRBV5-4 with TRBJ2-3; 10 positions agree with TRBD2. The J segment lost 10 bases and the V segment lost 1 base, leaving 9 bases of the junction unmatched. Germline CDR1 reads SGHNT; CDR2 reads YYREEE (reference sequence). The CDR3 has 15 residues. The CDR3 sequence is CASSLYASGGRSQYF. The DNA of the CDR3 is TGTGCCAGCAGCTTGTATGCTAGCGGGGGACGTTCGCAGTATTTT.

CDR3 coding DNA: TGTGCCAGCAGCTTAATGAGCCAAGAGACCCAGTACTTC. It encodes CASSLMSQETQYF. The rearrangement uses TRBV5-6 and TRBJ2-5; D not resolved. This CDR3 region has 13 residues. The germline V gene has CDR1 SGHDT and CDR2 YYEEEE. With 2 bases removed from V and 1 base from J, the gap between germline ends came to 6 bases.

This clonotype has more than one count but fewer than ten. The genes are TRBV4-1 and TRBJ2-1, with TRBD2 matching 7 bases. Trimming at V came to 3 bases and at J to 4 bases, leaving 3 bases not matched to a gene. CDR1 and CDR2 from the germline V gene are MGHRA and YSYEKL. The CDR3 spans 14 residues. The CDR3 nucleotides are TGCGCCAGCAGCCAGGGGACTACATACAATGAGCAGTTCTTC. It is translated as CASSQGTTYNEQFF.

The CDR3 loop is CASSPLISGANVLTF. In DNA form, the CDR3 reads TGTGCCAGCAGTCCCTTAATCTCTGGGGCCAACGTCCTGACTTTC. The chain links TRBV27 to TRBJ2-6; unclear D gene. The CDR3 runs 15 residues. Germline V gene sequence: CDR1 MNHEY, CDR2 SMNVEV (reference sequence). V was clipped by 5 bases and J by 0 bases, with 8 bases between them.

This clonotype came up many times. The chain combines TRBV6-1 with TRBJ1-5; tentatively, D is TRBD1 (6 bases). This CDR3 is built from 15 residues. V was cut by 5 bases and J by 1 base, with 12 bases left in between. Germline CDR1 reads MNHNS; CDR2 reads SASEGT. The CDR3: CASSPTGRSNQPQHF. DNA for the CDR3: TGTGCCAGCAGTCCCACAGGGAGGAGCAATCAGCCCCAGCATTTT.

The chain recombines TRBV6-1 with TRBJ2-3; D is possibly TRBD1 (6 bases). Trimming left V 5 bases short and J 1 base short, with 19 bases between. The germline CDR1 and CDR2 sequences are MNHNS and SASEGT. This CDR3 is 17 amino acids long. The CDR3 reads CASSRRVPGARTDTQYF. DNA of the CDR3: TGTGCCAGCAGTCGCCGCGTGCCAGGGGCTCGCACAGATACGCAGTATTTT.

This clonotype was seen at least ten times. The chain joins TRBV3-1 to TRBJ2-3; a weak D match, TRBD1 (9 bases). In germline, CDR1 is LGHDT, CDR2 YNNKEL (reference sequence). Trimming shortened V by 2 bases and J by 2 bases, and 32 bases separated the two germline ends. The CDR3 spans 22 residues. CDR3 region: CASSQLTWEGQGLAGSTDTQYF. CDR3 nucleotides: TGTGCCAGCAGCCAACTAACTTGGGAGGGACAGGGCTTAGCGGGGTCCACAGATACGCAGTATTTT.

This clonotype was detected a few times. This chain uses TRBV6-1 with TRBJ1-1; possible D gene TRBD1, 6 bases. The germline CDR1 and CDR2 sequences are MNHNS and SASEGT. V lost 5 bases and J lost 1, with 14 bases in between. This CDR3 comprises 15 residues. CDR3 sequence: CASSPWGQRNTEAFF. In DNA form, the CDR3 reads TGTGCCAGCAGTCCCTGGGGGCAGAGGAACACTGAAGCTTTCTTT.

The V gene is TRBV20-1, the J gene TRBJ1-5; 7 positions match TRBD1. With V trimmed by 5 bases and J by 2 bases, 9 bases remained unmatched. Germline CDR1 DFQATT, CDR2 SNEGSKA (reference sequence). CDR3 size: 15 residues. DNA of the CDR3: TGCAGTGCTTCTCTTACAGGGGCGGGCAATCAGCCCCAGCATTTT. Amino acids: CSASLTGAGNQPQHF.

This clonotype was counted only a few times. This rearrangement joins TRBV5-1 to TRBJ2-5; D not certain. The germline CDR1 and CDR2 sequences are SGHRS and YFSETQ. V lost 2 bases and J 4 bases, leaving 27 bases between the germline ends. The CDR3 runs to 19 residues. The CDR3 DNA is TGCGCCAGCAGCTTCAATCCCGTCCTCTTAACTGGGGTGGGAGAGACCCAGTACTTC. Translation gives CASSFNPVLLTGVGETQYF.

The table lists this clonotype with a count of one. This chain joins TRBV19 and TRBJ2-7, with D perhaps TRBD1 (5 bases). The germline V gene encodes CDR1 LNHDA and CDR2 SQIVND (reference sequence). V shed 4 bases and J shed 6 bases, with 10 bases lying between them. CDR3 length: 12 amino acids. Here the CDR3 reads CASSNQGGEQYF. The CDR3 coding sequence is TGTGCCAGTAGTAATCAGGGTGGCGAGCAGTACTTC.

This chain joins TRBV7-9 and TRBJ1-3, with D possibly being TRBD1 (6 bases). This CDR3 region has 15 residues. Germline loops: CDR1 SEHNR, CDR2 FQNEAQ (reference sequence). The ends were cut back, 5 bases at V and 0 bases at J, with 11 bases in the middle. The CDR3 here is CASSRDIYSGNTIYF. The DNA for the CDR3 is TGTGCCAGCAGCAGGGACATTTACTCTGGAAACACCATATATTTT.

The rearrangement uses TRBV6-5 and TRBJ1-1; no firm D call. Germline V gene sequence: CDR1 MNHEY, CDR2 SVGAGI. Trimming took off 5 bases at V and 5 bases at J, with 18 bases between the two ends. The CDR3 is 15 residues long. CDR3 sequence (DNA): TGTGCCAGCAGTCACCGAGGAGGGAAGAATACTGAAGCTTTCTTT. Translated, it gives CASSHRGGKNTEAFF.

The V gene is TRBV5-4, the J gene TRBJ2-3; maybe TRBD1 (6 bases). The length of the CDR3 is 18 residues. Germline V CDR1 and CDR2: SGHNT, YYREEE (reference sequence). The V end lost 1 base, the J end lost 5 bases, and 23 bases lay between the germline ends. CDR3 amino acids: CASSLKWARGGPGDTQYF. The DNA for the CDR3 is TGTGCCAGCAGCTTGAAATGGGCCAGGGGCGGCCCCGGAGATACGCAGTATTTT.

The V and J genes are TRBV7-8 and TRBJ2-5; 12 bases line up with TRBD1. V trimming: 5 bases; J trimming: 5 bases; junction bases outside the gene matches: 6. This CDR3 region has 15 residues. Germline V CDR1 and CDR2: SGHVS, FQNEAQ. The CDR3 sequence: CASSPRDRGRETQYF. CDR3 in DNA: TGTGCCAGCAGCCCCCGGGACAGGGGGCGCGAGACCCAGTACTTC.

In this sample, this clonotype turned up a few times. This CDR3 is CASSWGRGQGASEAFF. The CDR3 bases are TGTGCCAGCAGCTGGGGCCGGGGACAGGGAGCATCTGAAGCTTTCTTT. The J gene is TRBJ1-1, the V gene TRBV5-4; 9 nucleotides align to TRBD1. The CDR3 covers 16 residues. CDR1 SGHNT and CDR2 YYREEE come from the germline V gene (reference sequence). V lost 3 bases and J lost 6; bases outside the gene matches: 12.

In this sample, this clonotype turned up a few times. This rearrangement joins TRBV7-2 to TRBJ2-7; 7 positions match TRBD1. The V gene's germline CDR1 is SGHTA and CDR2 FQGNSA. Losses at the gene ends were 4 bases for V and 1 base for J; bases not matched to a gene: 7. The CDR3 is 15 residues long. The CDR3 is CASSYPGTASYEQYF. For the CDR3, the DNA is TGTGCCAGCAGCTACCCCGGGACAGCTTCCTACGAGCAGTACTTC.